These 25 T cell receptor beta chains came from one sample sequenced in a study of breast tumors, draining lymph nodes, adjacent tissues. Axillary draining lymph nodes of breast cancer patients supplied the node samples. TCRdb fed the multiplex PCR reads into MiXCR, producing one record per CDR3 protein. The data show some 130,000 distinct CDR3 sequences, 20% seen once. The material sequenced was axillary lymph node tissue. The receptors originated from a female donor with breast cancer. Some clones in this sample may be carry-over from other donors' samples.

This clonotype was counted only a few times. The rearrangement joins TRBV19 to TRBJ2-5; the match to TRBD1 covers 9 bases. The CDR3 is made up of 15 amino acids. Germline lookup yields CDR1 LNHDA and CDR2 SQIVND (reference sequence). V lost 4 bases and J lost 5; bases outside the gene matches: 8. Here the CDR3 reads CASSNTGGAGETQYF. The CDR3 DNA follows: TGTGCCAGTAGTAACACAGGGGGCGCGGGGGAGACCCAGTACTTC.

This clonotype was counted at least ten times. The chain combines TRBV5-8 with TRBJ1-3; perhaps TRBD1 as D (6 bases). The germline gives CDR1 SGHTS, CDR2 YDEGEE. The V gene lost 4 bases and the J gene lost 3 bases, with 14 bases spanning the gap. The CDR3 totals 15 residues. This CDR3 reads CASSLFGGDGNTIYF. The CDR3 DNA sequence: TGTGCCAGCAGCCTGTTTGGGGGCGATGGAAACACCATATATTTT.

This clonotype was seen only a few times. J is TRBJ1-4 and V is TRBV4-2; 11 nucleotides line up with TRBD1. The CDR3 length is 15 residues. Germline V gene sequence: CDR1 LGHNA, CDR2 YNFKEQ. With 6 bases clipped from V and 6 bases from J, the junction kept 6 bases outside the gene matches. The CDR3 DNA sequence: TGTGCCAGCAGGCGGACAGGGGGCTGGGATGAAAAACTGTTTTTT. This encodes CASRRTGGWDEKLFF.

This clonotype was observed at least ten times. This rearrangement joins TRBV6-2 or TRBV6-3 to TRBJ2-1; D is tentatively TRBD1 or TRBD2 (5 bases each). This CDR3 is 14 amino acids long. CDR1 is MNHEY, CDR2 SVGEGT, per germline. Trimming took off 0 bases at V and 4 bases at J, with 7 bases between the two ends. The CDR3 coding sequence is TGTGCCAGCAGTTACTCTTGGGGGTACAATGAGCAGTTCTTC. It specifies CASSYSWGYNEQFF.

This clonotype came up many times. The chain uses TRBV2 and TRBJ1-2; the D gene is possibly TRBD1 (5 bases). V lost 1 base to trimming and J lost 6 bases, with 9 bases between them. CDR3 length: 13 residues. Per germline, CDR1 SNHLY and CDR2 FYNNEI. CDR3 region: CASSEGQRNGYTF. The CDR3 DNA reads as TGTGCCAGCAGTGAAGGACAGAGAAATGGCTACACCTTC.

This clonotype was observed many times. The chain joins TRBV20-1 to TRBJ2-7, with 7 bases lining up with TRBD1. Germline values: CDR1 DFQATT, CDR2 SNEGSKA (reference sequence). This CDR3 region has 13 residues. With V trimmed by 7 bases and J by 6 bases, 12 bases remained unmatched. CDR3: CSVVHRGRSEQYF. As DNA, the CDR3 is TGCAGTGTCGTACACAGGGGCCGCAGCGAGCAGTACTTC.

The chain employs TRBV28 and TRBJ2-6, with D tentatively TRBD1 (6 bases). Germline-derived CDR1 and CDR2 are MDHEN and SYDVKM. The CDR3 length is 15 residues. Trimming pared 4 bases from V and 2 bases from J, leaving 9 bases between. The CDR3 here is CASSSPGAGANVLTF. CDR3 bases: TGTGCCAGCAGTTCACCAGGGGCTGGGGCCAACGTCCTGACTTTC. The entire variable domain, with the rest obtained from reference TRBV28 and TRBJ2-6, is as follows: DVKVTQSSRYLVKRTGEKVFLECVQDMDHENMFWYRQDPGLGLRLIYFSYDVKMKEKGDIPEGYSVSREKKERFSLILESASTNQTSMYLCASSSPGAGANVLTFGAGSRLTVL.

This clonotype showed up many times. The chain has TRBV7-6 and TRBJ1-2; 7 nucleotides match TRBD1. This CDR3 has 15 amino acids. CDR1 and CDR2 (germline): SGHVS, FNYEAQ. Unmatched junction bases numbered 7, after V lost 0 bases and J lost 6 bases. The CDR3 spells CASSLAPGGFDGYTF. The CDR3 DNA reads TGTGCCAGCAGCTTAGCGCCAGGGGGATTCGATGGCTACACCTTC. Supplemented by reference TRBV7-6 and TRBJ1-2, the full variable domain reads GAGVSQSPRYKVTKRGQDVALRCDPISGHVSLYWYRQALGQGPEFLTYFNYEAQQDKSGLPNDRFSAERPEGSISTLTIQRTEQRDSAMYRCASSLAPGGFDGYTFGSGTRLTVV.

Worth noting for this clonotype: This may be a read error, as it is one base from a much larger clone. The chain employs TRBV5-8 and TRBJ1-5, with D possibly TRBD1 on 5 matching bases. V was pared by 4 bases and J by 8 bases, with 22 bases between. CDR3 length: 16 residues. Germline CDR1 and CDR2: SGHTS and YDEGEE. The CDR3: CASSPVQAGSREPQHF. Written as DNA, the CDR3 is TGTGCCAGCAGCCCGGTCCAAGCAGGGTCAAGGGAGCCCCAGCATTTT.

Of note for this clonotype: A much larger clone differs by one base, so this may be a read error. This chain connects TRBV5-1 to TRBJ1-4; D is ambiguous. V gave up 4 bases and J gave up 6 bases, with 10 bases separating them. The CDR3 loop spans 13 amino acids. The germline gives CDR1 SGHRS, CDR2 YFSETQ. CDR3 protein: CASSLWVDEKLFF. CDR3 DNA sequence: TGCGCCAGCAGCCTATGGGTAGATGAAAAACTGTTTTTT. Filled out from reference TRBV5-1 and TRBJ1-4, the complete variable domain reads KAGVTQTPRYLIKTRGQQVTLSCSPISGHRSVSWYQQTPGQGLQFLFEYFSETQRNKGNFPGRFSGRQFSNSRSEMNVSTLELGDSALYLCASSLWVDEKLFFGSGTQLSVL.

This clonotype was observed at least ten times. The gene calls are TRBV19 and TRBJ2-7; 10 bases align to TRBD2. Germline lookup yields CDR1 LNHDA and CDR2 SQIVND (reference sequence). V was pared by 5 bases and J by 2 bases, with 3 bases of the junction left unmatched. The CDR3 extends over 14 amino acids. Here the CDR3 reads CASSPSGRAYEQYF. CDR3 DNA: TGTGCCAGTAGTCCGAGCGGGAGGGCCTACGAGCAGTACTTC.

This clonotype was recorded at least ten times. J is TRBJ1-6 and V is TRBV28, with D perhaps TRBD1 (5 bases). The germline V gene has CDR1 MDHEN and CDR2 SYDVKM. This CDR3 has 14 residues. V was cut by 6 bases and J by 1 base, with 7 bases left in between. The CDR3 region is CASRRQSYNSPLHF. The CDR3 DNA is TGTGCCAGCAGGAGACAGTCCTATAATTCACCCCTCCACTTT. Together with reference TRBV28 and TRBJ1-6, the CDR3 gives the full variable domain: DVKVTQSSRYLVKRTGEKVFLECVQDMDHENMFWYRQDPGLGLRLIYFSYDVKMKEKGDIPEGYSVSREKKERFSLILESASTNQTSMYLCASRRQSYNSPLHFGNGTRLTVT.

This clonotype was counted at least ten times. The V call is TRBV15, the J call TRBJ1-6; D is perhaps TRBD1 (5 bases). CDR1 is LNHNV and CDR2 is YYDKDF in the germline V gene (reference sequence). The CDR3 is 16 amino acids. V gave up 5 bases and J gave up 4 bases, with 15 bases separating them. In DNA, the CDR3 is TGTGCCACCAGCCCTGGGGCCGGAGGATATAATTCACCCCTCCACTTT. It codes for CATSPGAGGYNSPLHF.

This clonotype appeared many times. The gene calls are TRBV13 and TRBJ1-5; the match to TRBD1 covers 7 bases. The junction had 4 bases not matched to a gene; V was cut back by 1 base and J by 4 bases. The CDR3 length is 15 residues. Germline CDR1 reads PRHDT; CDR2 reads FYEKMQ (reference sequence). The CDR3 nucleotides are TGTGCCAGCAGCTTAGTCCGACAGGGAAATCAGCCCCAGCATTTT. Residues: CASSLVRQGNQPQHF.

Points on this clonotype: A read error is possible here, since a much larger clone lies one base away. This CDR3 reads CARAGLAGSYNEQFF. The CDR3 nucleotides are TGTGCCAGGGCGGGACTAGCGGGCTCCTACAATGAGCAGTTCTTC. The genes are TRBV2 and TRBJ2-1, with TRBD2 matching over 12 bases. J gave up 0 bases and V 9 bases, and 3 bases lay outside the gene matches. The V gene's germline CDR1 is SNHLY and CDR2 FYNNEI. The CDR3 loop spans 15 amino acids.

The V call is TRBV6-2 or TRBV6-3, the J call TRBJ2-1; possible D gene TRBD2, 7 bases. CDR3 size: 14 residues. The germline CDR1 and CDR2 sequences are MNHEY and SVGEGT. Deletions cut 4 bases from V and 5 bases from J, with 12 bases between. CDR3 in DNA: TGTGCCAGCAGTTGGGGGGGCGAACACAATGAGCAGTTCTTC. It specifies CASSWGGEHNEQFF.

There are many counts of this clonotype. This rearrangement joins TRBV19 to TRBJ1-6; TRBD1 agrees at 11 bases. J lost 10 bases, V lost 3 bases, and 5 bases had no gene match. The germline gives CDR1 LNHDA, CDR2 SQIVND (reference sequence). The CDR3 loop spans 15 amino acids. The CDR3 is CASSILGTGGSPLHF. For the CDR3, the DNA is TGTGCCAGTAGTATCCTCGGGACAGGGGGGTCACCCCTCCACTTT.

This clonotype appeared many times. This chain joins TRBV20-1 and TRBJ1-5, with 8 positions matching TRBD1. V lost 1 base to trimming and J lost 4 bases; unmatched junction nucleotides: 0. Germline loops: CDR1 DFQATT, CDR2 SNEGSKA (reference sequence). The CDR3 sequence is 13 residues long. CDR3 region: CSARGTGNQPQHF. CDR3 nucleotide sequence: TGCAGTGCTAGAGGGACAGGGAATCAGCCCCAGCATTTT.

The chain combines TRBV7-3 with TRBJ2-1; 7 nucleotides line up with TRBD1. Trimming took 1 base from V and 2 from J; bases not matched to a gene: 14. Germline V lookup: CDR1 SGHTA, CDR2 FQGTGA. The CDR3 sequence is 19 residues long. The CDR3 loop reads CASSLKGALVHDPYNEQFF. The CDR3 DNA sequence: TGTGCCAGCAGCTTAAAGGGGGCCTTAGTCCACGACCCCTACAATGAGCAGTTCTTC.

This clonotype was recorded many times. CDR3 nucleotides: TGTGCCAGCAGTCCCGGGACTAGCGGGACTGAGACCCAGTACTTC. It specifies CASSPGTSGTETQYF. The chain carries TRBV2 and TRBJ2-5, with 13 positions matching TRBD2. CDR1 is SNHLY, CDR2 FYNNEI, per germline. V gave up 5 bases and J gave up 5 bases; unmatched junction bases: 5. The CDR3 has 15 amino acids.

This clonotype was detected many times. J is TRBJ1-5 and V is TRBV6-6; D is unclear. The CDR3 extends over 17 amino acids. Trimming took off 6 bases at V and 2 bases at J, with 20 bases between the two ends. Germline CDR1 reads MNHNY; CDR2 reads SVGAGI (reference sequence). In DNA, the CDR3 is TGTGCCAGCAGGTTGACAACTGGGCCCTGGGGCAATCAGCCCCAGCATTTT. It is translated as CASRLTTGPWGNQPQHF.

This clonotype occurred many times. This rearrangement joins TRBV20-1 to TRBJ2-5; D unresolved. Germline CDR1 and CDR2: DFQATT and SNEGSKA (reference sequence). The germline V and J ends were trimmed by 0 bases and 5 bases, with 31 bases remaining between them. This CDR3 has 20 amino acids. CDR3 sequence (DNA): TGCAGTGCTAGAGATTTTGGACGGCCGGGCAGGCGAACCTTTAAGGAGACCCAGTACTTC. Protein sequence: CSARDFGRPGRRTFKETQYF.

This clonotype was found many times. The chain joins TRBV19 to TRBJ1-2; D call uncertain. The CDR3 covers 10 residues. Looked up from germline, CDR1 is LNHDA and CDR2 is SQIVND (reference sequence). The chain's CDR3 is CPAAHDGYTF. The CDR3 DNA follows: TGTCCGGCGGCGCACGATGGCTACACCTTC.

Concerning this clonotype: This may arise from a read error, as a much more abundant clone is one base away. The chain recombines TRBV7-3 with TRBJ2-1; TRBD2 matches at 8 bases. The length of the CDR3 is 15 residues. Germline values: CDR1 SGHTA, CDR2 FQGTGA. The CDR3 DNA sequence: TGTGCCTGCAGCGGCAAAAGCGGGGGTCCCAATGAGCAGTTCTTC. Its translation: CACSGKSGGPNEQFF.

This clonotype was detected many times. The CDR3 bases are TGTGCCAGCAGTTACCTTGGGGGGACCCCACAAGAGACCCAGTACTTC. It codes for CASSYLGGTPQETQYF. The rearrangement uses TRBV12-3 or TRBV12-4 and TRBJ2-5; possibly TRBD2 for D (6 bases). This CDR3 comprises 16 residues. V lost 4 bases, J lost 2 bases, and 17 bases lay in between.